The T cell receptor (beta chain) under discussion was sequenced for a study of monozygotic twins with inflammatory bowel disease. The CDR3 spans 15 residues. The germline V gene has CDR1 MDHEN and CDR2 SYDVKM. Details on this clonotype: The antigen is not known.

TCRdb processed the 5' RACE reads again and assigns one entry to each CDR3 protein, with no DNA. The listing records around 400,000 distinct CDR3 sequences. Study results and caveats: IBD patients carried less diverse TCRbeta repertoires (inverse Simpson) than healthy co-twins. Added variability in patient repertoires may stem from differing immunosuppressive treatments.

The sequenced sample consisted of blood. V and J are TRBV28 and TRBJ2-5; TCRdb calls TRBD2, which cannot be checked without DNA. The clonotype comes from a human donor with ulcerative colitis or Crohn's disease, or a healthy co-twin of an affected twin (not recorded which). Here the CDR3 reads CASSLTGGQRETQYF.